These T cell receptor beta chains were read from a single sample in a study of shared clonotypes between healthy human individuals. Sequencing used immunoSEQ multiplex PCR; TCRdb keeps in-frame clones, though not all of them. The sample contains around 1,900,000 clones, just under 95% of which appear only once. Sequencing was performed on naive CD8+ T cells from PBMCs. Source of these receptors: a man younger than 30 in good health. Some clones in this sample may be carry-over from other donors' samples. Both conserved end residues are part of each CDR3. A D gene is named only where the DNA matches it firmly. Rows give clone size only sometimes, using once, few, many, or a class for an expanded clone.

V gene: TRBV19; J gene: TRBJ2-7; D gene: TRBD2; CDR3 length: 16; clone size: .; CDR3 protein: CASSGTGTSGRLEQYF; CDR3 DNA: TGTGCCAGTAGTGGAACCGGGACTAGCGGGAGATTAGAGCAGTACTTC
V gene: TRBV6-1; J gene: TRBJ1-2; D gene: .; CDR3 length: 13; clone size: .; CDR3 protein: CAARAGGDYGYTF; CDR3 DNA: TGTGCCGCCAGAGCTGGGGGCGACTATGGCTACACCTTC
V gene: TRBV7-9; J gene: TRBJ1-5; D gene: .; CDR3 length: 17; clone size: .; CDR3 protein: CASSHPEEDGSNQPQHF; CDR3 DNA: TGTGCCAGCAGCCATCCCGAGGAAGACGGTAGCAATCAGCCCCAGCATTTT
V gene: TRBV28; J gene: TRBJ1-1; D gene: .; CDR3 length: 15; clone size: once; CDR3 protein: CASTRRGRLYTEAFF; CDR3 DNA: TGTGCCAGCACACGCCGGGGACGGTTGTACACTGAAGCTTTCTTT
V gene: TRBV7-7; J gene: TRBJ2-2; D gene: TRBD2; CDR3 length: 14; clone size: .; CDR3 protein: CASSSGLADGELFF; CDR3 DNA: TGTGCCAGCAGCTCGGGACTAGCGGACGGGGAGCTGTTTTTT
V gene: TRBV15; J gene: TRBJ1-5; D gene: .; CDR3 length: 15; clone size: .; CDR3 protein: CATSRVRDGPKAQHF; CDR3 DNA: TGTGCCACCAGCAGAGTCCGGGACGGCCCTAAGGCCCAGCATTTT
V gene: TRBV7-7; J gene: TRBJ2-7; D gene: TRBD1; CDR3 length: 15; clone size: .; CDR3 protein: CASSDTQTGNGEQYF; CDR3 DNA: TGTGCCAGCAGCGATACGCAGACAGGGAACGGCGAGCAGTACTTC
V gene: TRBV9; J gene: TRBJ1-1; D gene: .; CDR3 length: 13; clone size: .; CDR3 protein: CASSPPLTREAFF; CDR3 DNA: TGTGCCAGCAGCCCCCCCTTGACACGTGAAGCTTTCTTT
V gene: TRBV11-1; J gene: TRBJ2-7; D gene: TRBD1; CDR3 length: 14; clone size: .; CDR3 protein: CASSPTGFIYEQYF; CDR3 DNA: TGTGCCAGCAGCCCGACAGGGTTTATCTACGAGCAGTACTTC
V gene: TRBV5-6; J gene: TRBJ2-7; D gene: TRBD1; CDR3 length: 15; clone size: .; CDR3 protein: CASSPGTVVSYEQYF; CDR3 DNA: TGTGCCAGCAGCCCTGGGACAGTAGTTTCCTACGAGCAGTACTTC
V gene: TRBV10-3; J gene: TRBJ2-1; D gene: TRBD2; CDR3 length: 15; clone size: .; CDR3 protein: CAITRTSGNYNEQFF; CDR3 DNA: TGTGCCATCACCCGGACTAGCGGGAACTACAATGAGCAGTTCTTC
V gene: TRBV5-5; J gene: TRBJ1-5; D gene: .; CDR3 length: 16; clone size: .; CDR3 protein: CASSAAPGLPNQPQHF; CDR3 DNA: TGTGCCAGCAGCGCTGCTCCGGGACTCCCCAATCAGCCCCAGCATTTT
V gene: TRBV5-1; J gene: TRBJ1-1; D gene: TRBD1; CDR3 length: 16; clone size: .; CDR3 protein: CASSTGQNLMNTEAFF; CDR3 DNA: TGCGCCAGCAGCACGGGACAGAACTTAATGAACACTGAAGCTTTCTTT
V gene: TRBV6-1; J gene: TRBJ1-3; D gene: .; CDR3 length: 18; clone size: once; CDR3 protein: CASSEARGGSGSGNTIYF; CDR3 DNA: TGTGCCAGCAGTGAAGCGCGCGGGGGCAGTGGATCTGGAAACACCATATATTTT
V gene: TRBV10-3; J gene: TRBJ1-5; D gene: .; CDR3 length: 16; clone size: .; CDR3 protein: CAISGLGSDSGQPQHF; CDR3 DNA: TGTGCCATCAGTGGGCTGGGATCGGACTCCGGTCAGCCCCAGCATTTT
V gene: TRBV4-1; J gene: TRBJ2-3; D gene: .; CDR3 length: 15; clone size: .; CDR3 protein: CASSPTQGVTDTQYF; CDR3 DNA: TGCGCCAGCAGCCCGACACAGGGCGTCACAGATACGCAGTATTTT
V gene: TRBV2; J gene: TRBJ1-4; D gene: .; CDR3 length: 15; clone size: .; CDR3 protein: CASIGRPDRNEKLFF; CDR3 DNA: TGTGCCAGTATCGGGCGGCCGGACAGAAATGAAAAACTGTTTTTT
V gene: TRBV10-3; J gene: TRBJ1-5; D gene: TRBD1; CDR3 length: 16; clone size: .; CDR3 protein: CATLDWDRGSNQPQHF; CDR3 DNA: TGTGCCACCCTAGATTGGGACAGGGGAAGCAATCAGCCCCAGCATTTT
V gene: TRBV27; J gene: TRBJ1-2; D gene: TRBD1; CDR3 length: 16; clone size: .; CDR3 protein: CASSFLRQGGINGYTF; CDR3 DNA: TGTGCCAGCAGTTTTTTGAGACAGGGTGGAATTAATGGCTACACCTTC
V gene: TRBV5-1; J gene: TRBJ2-1; D gene: TRBD2; CDR3 length: 17; clone size: .; CDR3 protein: CASSPSAGAFSYNEQFF; CDR3 DNA: TGCGCCAGCAGCCCGTCAGCGGGAGCATTCTCCTACAATGAGCAGTTCTTC
V gene: TRBV9; J gene: TRBJ1-3; D gene: TRBD1; CDR3 length: 20; clone size: .; CDR3 protein: CASSVFDRQGYSNSGNTIYF; CDR3 DNA: TGTGCCAGCAGCGTATTTGATCGACAGGGGTACTCAAACTCTGGAAACACCATATATTTT
V gene: TRBV23-1; J gene: TRBJ2-1; D gene: .; CDR3 length: 19; clone size: .; CDR3 protein: CASSPPPFWGRYRYNEQFF; CDR3 DNA: TGCGCCAGCAGTCCCCCGCCCTTTTGGGGGAGATACCGCTACAATGAGCAGTTCTTC
V gene: TRBV7-9; J gene: TRBJ1-1; D gene: .; CDR3 length: 13; clone size: .; CDR3 protein: CASSLEVQGEAFF; CDR3 DNA: TGTGCCAGCAGCTTAGAGGTCCAGGGCGAAGCTTTCTTT
V gene: TRBV7-8; J gene: TRBJ2-1; D gene: .; CDR3 length: 16; clone size: .; CDR3 protein: CASSRTGTASYNEQFF; CDR3 DNA: TGTGCCAGCAGCCGCACCGGGACTGCTTCCTACAATGAGCAGTTCTTC
V gene: TRBV9; J gene: TRBJ2-5; D gene: .; CDR3 length: 12; clone size: .; CDR3 protein: CASSIGGETQYF; CDR3 DNA: TGTGCCAGCAGTATCGGGGGAGAGACCCAGTACTTC
V gene: TRBV7-8; J gene: TRBJ2-1; D gene: TRBD2; CDR3 length: 15; clone size: .; CDR3 protein: CASSSSGGSYNEQFF; CDR3 DNA: TGTGCCAGCAGCTCGAGCGGGGGGTCCTACAATGAGCAGTTCTTC
V gene: TRBV10-1; J gene: TRBJ1-4; D gene: .; CDR3 length: 14; clone size: .; CDR3 protein: CASSERDRNEKLFF; CDR3 DNA: TGCGCCAGCAGTGAGCGTGACCGTAATGAAAAACTGTTTTTT
V gene: TRBV27; J gene: TRBJ2-7; D gene: TRBD2; CDR3 length: 16; clone size: .; CDR3 protein: CASSFRGGVRAYEQYF; CDR3 DNA: TGTGCCAGCAGTTTTAGGGGAGGGGTAAGGGCCTACGAGCAGTACTTC
V gene: TRBV15; J gene: TRBJ1-3; D gene: .; CDR3 length: 18; clone size: .; CDR3 protein: CATSRDMTVGPSGNTIYF; CDR3 DNA: TGTGCCACCAGCAGAGACATGACAGTCGGACCCTCTGGAAACACCATATATTTT
V gene: TRBV25-1; J gene: TRBJ1-2; D gene: TRBD1; CDR3 length: 14; clone size: .; CDR3 protein: CASSAWDSAYGYTF; CDR3 DNA: TGTGCCAGCAGTGCCTGGGACAGCGCCTATGGCTACACCTTC
V gene: TRBV19; J gene: TRBJ2-5; D gene: TRBD2; CDR3 length: 16; clone size: .; CDR3 protein: CASSTPGLAGGETQYF; CDR3 DNA: TGTGCCAGTAGTACCCCGGGACTAGCGGGGGGAGAGACCCAGTACTTC
V gene: TRBV6-6; J gene: TRBJ1-5; D gene: .; CDR3 length: 14; clone size: .; CDR3 protein: CASSSVVSNQPQHF; CDR3 DNA: TGTGCCAGCAGTTCCGTCGTAAGCAATCAGCCCCAGCATTTT
V gene: TRBV4-1; J gene: TRBJ1-1; D gene: .; CDR3 length: 15; clone size: .; CDR3 protein: CASSQGQALNTEAFF; CDR3 DNA: TGCGCCAGCAGCCAAGGGCAGGCCTTGAACACTGAAGCTTTCTTT
V gene: TRBV11-3; J gene: TRBJ2-7; D gene: .; CDR3 length: 15; clone size: .; CDR3 protein: CASSLGAAGTDEQYF; CDR3 DNA: TGTGCCAGCAGCTTAGGGGCTGCGGGGACGGACGAGCAGTACTTC
V gene: TRBV28; J gene: TRBJ2-5; D gene: .; CDR3 length: 14; clone size: .; CDR3 protein: CASSLFRSQETQYF; CDR3 DNA: TGTGCCAGCAGTTTATTTCGGAGCCAAGAGACCCAGTACTTC
V gene: TRBV14; J gene: TRBJ2-3; D gene: .; CDR3 length: 16; clone size: once; CDR3 protein: CASSQESRSTTDTQYF; CDR3 DNA: TGTGCCAGCAGCCAAGAAAGTCGATCTACCACAGATACGCAGTATTTT
V gene: TRBV2; J gene: TRBJ1-3; D gene: .; CDR3 length: 15; clone size: .; CDR3 protein: CASSEAPGLGNTIYF; CDR3 DNA: TGTGCCAGCAGTGAAGCGCCGGGGCTCGGAAACACCATATATTTT
V gene: TRBV19; J gene: TRBJ2-7; D gene: TRBD1; CDR3 length: 16; clone size: .; CDR3 protein: CASSTTGTGASYEQYF; CDR3 DNA: TGTGCCAGTAGTACGACCGGGACAGGGGCCTCCTACGAGCAGTACTTC
V gene: TRBV5-1; J gene: TRBJ2-3; D gene: .; CDR3 length: 14; clone size: .; CDR3 protein: CASSPRARADTQYF; CDR3 DNA: TGCGCCAGCAGCCCGCGGGCCCGCGCAGATACGCAGTATTTT
V gene: TRBV28; J gene: TRBJ2-3; D gene: TRBD2; CDR3 length: 16; clone size: .; CDR3 protein: CASSTGLAGGPDTQYF; CDR3 DNA: TGTGCCAGCAGTACAGGACTAGCGGGAGGACCAGATACGCAGTATTTT
V gene: TRBV5-5; J gene: TRBJ1-2; D gene: .; CDR3 length: 19; clone size: .; CDR3 protein: CASSLDLGRRRTSNYGYTF; CDR3 DNA: TGTGCCAGCAGCTTGGATTTGGGGCGGCGGAGAACTTCAAACTATGGCTACACCTTC
V gene: TRBV7-6; J gene: TRBJ2-1; D gene: .; CDR3 length: 17; clone size: .; CDR3 protein: CASSGVASSDSYNEQFF; CDR3 DNA: TGTGCCAGCAGCGGCGTGGCGTCATCCGACTCCTACAATGAGCAGTTCTTC
V gene: TRBV4-1; J gene: TRBJ1-5; D gene: TRBD1; CDR3 length: 14; clone size: few; CDR3 protein: CASSQQGAQQPQHF; CDR3 DNA: TGCGCCAGCAGCCAACAGGGGGCTCAACAGCCCCAGCATTTT
V gene: TRBV6-1; J gene: TRBJ2-7; D gene: .; CDR3 length: 14; clone size: .; CDR3 protein: CASSEWRGTYEQYF; CDR3 DNA: TGTGCCAGCAGTGAATGGCGGGGTACCTACGAGCAGTACTTC